Detailed here is one T cell receptor beta chain. The source of the sample is a study of T cells after yellow fever vaccination. For the study at large: Fractions with few cells were prepared using SMART-Seq v4 Ultra Low Input.

TCRdb reprocessed the 5' RACE reads via MiXCR and lists one record per CDR3 protein. The top ten hold about 3% of the sample, which has some 300,000 distinct CDR3 sequences, around 10% seen once. Trimming removed 5 bases at V and 1 base at J, with 4 bases between. The V gene's germline CDR1 is SGHNT and CDR2 YYREEE (reference sequence). The CDR3 length is 13 residues. The V and J genes are TRBV5-4 and TRBJ2-6; D uncertain. This specimen consisted of CD4+ T cells sorted from PBMCs, obtained 45 days after the yellow fever booster vaccination. This TCR was sampled from a man in his late teens or twenties who received the YFV17D yellow fever vaccine. CDR3 nucleotide sequence: TGTGCCAGCAGGGTTTCTGGGGCCAACGTCCTGACTTTC. This sequence encodes CASRVSGANVLTF.